A single sample gave rise to the 32 T cell receptor beta chains below, sequenced in a study of identical twins (TCRdb year 2016). Libraries were constructed by 5' RACE. Sequencing was carried out with an Illumina HiSeq 2000. Starting from the raw public reads, TCRdb applied fastp trimming at Q25, assembled clones with MiXCR and retained in-frame beta chains. Rows merge per CDR3 protein into single entries with the most common DNA and genes. This sample gives hundreds of thousands of distinct CDR3 sequences in total; approximately 20% of them show up just once. Of the sample, more than 0.4% is held by the ten largest clones. In addition, the sample was reused for a study of yellow fever vaccine responses in identical twins.

Sequenced: CD4+ T cells sorted from blood. The receptors originated from a woman aged 18-30 years in good health.

V and J are TRBV28 and TRBJ2-1, with a weak D call TRBD2 (5 bases). Germline-derived CDR1 and CDR2 are MDHEN and SYDVKM. Trimming left V 2 bases short and J 4 bases short, with 15 bases between. The CDR3 runs to 16 residues. The CDR3 loop is CASSLLSSGTYNEQFF. CDR3 bases: TGTGCCAGCAGTTTACTATCCAGCGGCACGTACAATGAGCAGTTCTTC.

This chain joins TRBV3-1 and TRBJ1-5; 10 bases line up with TRBD1. The CDR3 extends over 17 amino acids. Germline V gene data show CDR1 as LGHDT and CDR2 as YNNKEL (reference sequence). Trimming at V came to 1 base and at J to 7 bases, leaving 10 bases not matched to a gene. CDR3 loop: CASSQGSRTGGSQPQHF. The DNA of the CDR3 is TGTGCCAGCAGCCAAGGGTCTCGGACAGGGGGAAGCCAGCCCCAGCATTTT.

This chain links TRBV6-6 with TRBJ2-3; D not certain. The V end lost 2 bases, the J end lost 4 bases, and 7 bases lay between the germline ends. CDR1 and CDR2 (germline): MNHNY, SVGAGI (reference sequence). The CDR3 totals 13 residues. In DNA, the CDR3 is TGTGCCAGCAGTTACATGCGCGCAGATACGCAGTATTTT. It encodes CASSYMRADTQYF.

The chain employs TRBV20-1 and TRBJ1-5, with 7 bases identical to TRBD1. Germline CDR1 is DFQATT and CDR2 is SNEGSKA (reference sequence). The CDR3 has 13 amino acids. Trimming took 1 base from V and 6 from J; bases not matched to a gene: 3. CDR3 loop: CSARVQGVQPQHF. In DNA form, the CDR3 reads TGCAGTGCTAGAGTTCAGGGGGTTCAGCCCCAGCATTTT.

Details on this clonotype: One junction end disagrees with the germline gene, perhaps due to a read error. The chain recombines TRBV18 with TRBJ2-3; D unresolved. CDR1 and CDR2 (germline): KGHSH, LQKENI. The CDR3 is 11 residues long. The CDR3 coding sequence is TGTGCCAGCTCACTCACAAATACGCAGTATTTT. Translation gives CASSLTNTQYF.

V usage is TRBV5-5 and J usage is TRBJ2-7; TRBD2 might be the D (5 bases). Trimming cost V 0 bases and J 1 base, with 14 bases left between them. Germline loops: CDR1 SGHKS, CDR2 YYEKEE (reference sequence). The CDR3 is 16 amino acids. The CDR3 region is CASSLDDRTGSYEQYV. CDR3 in DNA: TGTGCCAGCAGCTTGGACGATCGTACGGGATCCTACGAGCAGTACGTC.

This clonotype has a handful of counts. The rearrangement uses TRBV11-2 and TRBJ2-3; D call uncertain. Trimming removed 6 bases at V and 1 base at J, with 8 bases between. Germline assignment: CDR1 SGHAT and CDR2 FQNNGV. This CDR3 contains 13 residues. CDR3: CASRLTGTDTQYF. The CDR3 coding sequence is TGTGCCAGCAGGCTAACAGGCACAGATACGCAGTATTTT.

The chain combines TRBV12-3 or TRBV12-4 with TRBJ1-1, with 7 bases that match TRBD1. V shed 7 bases, J shed 3 bases, and the junction held 8 bases outside the gene matches. This CDR3 has 14 residues. The CDR3 loop is CASTLTGTDTEAFF. CDR3 nucleotides: TGTGCCAGCACTTTGACAGGGACTGACACTGAAGCTTTCTTT.

The chain is built from TRBV6-2 or TRBV6-3 and TRBJ2-3; D may be TRBD1 (6 bases). Germline V lookup: CDR1 MNHEY, CDR2 SVGEGT. The CDR3 length is 12 residues. V lost 3 bases and J 11 bases, leaving 12 bases between the germline ends. CDR3 amino acids: CASSYGTMVQYF. CDR3 DNA sequence: TGTGCCAGCAGTTATGGGACAATGGTGCAGTATTTT.

This clonotype was observed a handful of times. The V call is TRBV12-3 or TRBV12-4, the J call TRBJ2-7; perhaps TRBD2 as D (6 bases). Trimming removed 0 bases from V and 6 bases from J, with 9 bases in between. The CDR3 loop spans 13 amino acids. CDR3 nucleotide sequence: TGTGCCAGCAGTTTAGCGCGGGGTACCGAGCAGTACTTC. Translated, it gives CASSLARGTEQYF.

In this sample, this clonotype turned up many times. The junction and the germline gene differ at one end; a read error may be behind it. This CDR3 is CASSYRDRGYSEQFF. The CDR3 coding sequence is TGTGCCAGCAGCTACCGGGACAGGGGGTACAGTGAGCAGTTCTTC. The chain recombines TRBV12-3 or TRBV12-4 with TRBJ2-1; TRBD1 aligns across 11 bases. This CDR3 is 15 amino acids long.

V and J are TRBV24-1 and TRBJ2-1, with D perhaps TRBD1 (6 bases). Germline-derived CDR1 and CDR2 are KGHDR and SFDVKD. The CDR3 runs 16 residues. Trimming stripped 3 bases from V and 7 bases from J, with 18 bases between. CDR3 bases: TGTGCCACCAGTGATCGGTCAGGGGAATGGGCAAATGAGCAGTTCTTC. Translation gives CATSDRSGEWANEQFF.

This clonotype appeared a few times. The chain uses TRBV15 and TRBJ2-7; 8 bases are a match to TRBD1. The ends lost 3 bases at V and 3 bases at J; junction bases unmatched: 4. The CDR3 is 14 residues long. Germline V CDR1 and CDR2: LNHNV, YYDKDF (reference sequence). CDR3 sequence (DNA): TGTGCCACCAGCAGGGAAGGACAGGGCTACGAGCAGTACTTC. This translates into CATSREGQGYEQYF.

This clonotype was counted a few times. This chain uses TRBV25-1 with TRBJ2-1; D is perhaps TRBD2 (6 bases). Trimming removed 1 base at V and 7 bases at J, with 14 bases between. Germline-derived CDR1 and CDR2 are MGHDK and SYGVNS. CDR3 length: 15 residues. The CDR3 sequence is CASSESLALKNEQFF. The CDR3 DNA follows: TGTGCCAGCAGTGAATCCCTAGCGTTAAAGAATGAGCAGTTCTTC. The full variable domain, in which reference TRBV25-1 and TRBJ2-1 provide the parts outside the CDR3, is EADIYQTPRYLVIGTGKKITLECSQTMGHDKMYWYQQDPGMELHLIHYSYGVNSTEKGDLSSESTVSRIRTEHFPLTLESARPSHTSQYLCASSESLALKNEQFFGPGTRLTVL.

This clonotype has just a few counts. The genes are TRBV6-2 or TRBV6-3 and TRBJ2-3; 12 nucleotides align to TRBD2. The CDR3 sequence is 15 residues long. Losses at the gene ends were 6 bases for V and 5 bases for J; bases not matched to a gene: 6. CDR1 is MNHEY, CDR2 SVGEGT, per germline. CDR3 sequence: CASRRRLAGEDTQYF. The CDR3 DNA follows: TGTGCCAGCAGGCGGAGACTAGCGGGGGAAGATACGCAGTATTTT.

This clonotype was seen at least ten times. The gene calls are TRBV12-3 or TRBV12-4 and TRBJ2-2, with D maybe TRBD2 (6 bases). The V gene lost 5 bases and the J gene lost 3 bases, with 13 bases spanning the gap. The length of the CDR3 is 15 residues. The CDR3 is CASSTSRGDTGELFF. The CDR3 DNA sequence: TGTGCCAGCAGTACCTCCCGCGGGGACACCGGGGAGCTGTTTTTT.

V gene TRBV15 combines with J gene TRBJ2-6; D remains unclear. The CDR3 totals 16 residues. Trimming stripped 2 bases from V and 0 bases from J, with 8 bases between. The germline V gene has CDR1 LNHNV and CDR2 YYDKDF (reference sequence). The CDR3 is CATSRSPRSGANVLTF. Written as DNA, the CDR3 is TGTGCCACCAGCAGAAGTCCGCGCTCTGGGGCCAACGTCCTGACTTTC.

V usage is TRBV25-1 and J usage is TRBJ2-2; D remains unclear. This CDR3 spans 18 amino acids. Looked up from germline, CDR1 is MGHDK and CDR2 is SYGVNS. V dropped 8 bases and J dropped 3 bases, with 25 bases sitting between them. In DNA form, the CDR3 reads TGTGCCAGCGCCGGTGAGACCAAAGCTCGGATTTACACCGGGGAGCTGTTTTTT. Translating gives CASAGETKARIYTGELFF.

This clonotype was detected a few times. This chain joins TRBV6-2 or TRBV6-3 and TRBJ2-7; 8 bases align to TRBD1. This CDR3 spans 13 amino acids. The V gene end was trimmed by 5 bases and the J gene end by 12 bases; junction bases not matched to a gene: 12. CDR1 MNHEY and CDR2 SVGEGT come from the germline V gene. Here the CDR3 DNA reads TGTGCCAGCAGTGGAACGGGACAGGCCCATCTGTACTTC. Encoded protein: CASSGTGQAHLYF.

This CDR3 is CSVPNRGTGGPKAEAFF. The DNA of the CDR3 is TGCAGCGTTCCCAACCGCGGGACAGGGGGCCCAAAGGCTGAAGCTTTCTTT. The chain combines TRBV29-1 with TRBJ1-1, with 12 bases that match TRBD1. The CDR3 is 17 residues long. Unmatched junction bases numbered 16, after V lost 5 bases and J lost 6 bases. The germline CDR1 and CDR2 sequences are SQVTM and ANQGSEA.

V is TRBV7-7 and J is TRBJ2-7; 7 bases are a match to TRBD2. CDR3 length: 15 amino acids. Losses at the gene ends were 4 bases for V and 7 bases for J; bases not matched to a gene: 13. Germline V gene data show CDR1 as SSHAT and CDR2 as FNYEAQ (reference sequence). CDR3 in DNA: TGTGCCAGCAGCTCCACTAGCGCGCCTTTGGGGGAGCAGTACTTC. It specifies CASSSTSAPLGEQYF.

CDR3 DNA sequence: TGCAGTGCTAGAGATTTGGAAAGCGGGGGGGCCGTAGGGCGCAATGAGCAGTTCTTC. It codes for CSARDLESGGAVGRNEQFF. The chain employs TRBV20-1 and TRBJ2-1; 10 nucleotides match TRBD2. After removal of 0 bases from V and 6 bases from J, the junction contained 17 bases not matched to a gene. CDR1 DFQATT and CDR2 SNEGSKA come from the germline V gene (reference sequence). This CDR3 is 19 amino acids long.

Only a few counts were recorded for this clonotype. The chain combines TRBV20-1 with TRBJ1-1; D remains unclear. Trimming left V 3 bases short and J 0 bases short, with 11 bases between. CDR1 is DFQATT and CDR2 is SNEGSKA in the germline V gene (reference sequence). The CDR3 has 14 amino acids. CDR3 nucleotides: TGCAGTGCTAGCGGTGGTGCTCTGAACACTGAAGCTTTCTTT. Its translation is CSASGGALNTEAFF.

The chain joins TRBV5-1 to TRBJ2-2; 10 nucleotides agree with TRBD1. Germline CDR1 is SGHRS and CDR2 is YFSETQ. There are 18 residues in the CDR3. V lost 3 bases and J lost 4; bases outside the gene matches: 12. The CDR3 sequence: CASSSTLPGQGTTGELFF. The CDR3 coding sequence is TGCGCCAGCAGCTCCACCTTACCGGGACAGGGGACCACCGGGGAGCTGTTTTTT.

The CDR3, as DNA: TGCGCCAGCAGCCAGACAGGCGGGGAGCTGTTTTTT. Translating it yields CASSQTGGELFF. The gene calls are TRBV5-1 and TRBJ2-2; tentative D call: TRBD1 (6 bases). The length of the CDR3 is 12 residues. Germline V gives CDR1 SGHRS, CDR2 YFSETQ. Trimming removed 4 bases at V and 7 bases at J, with 8 bases between.

This clonotype was seen only a few times. The chain joins TRBV20-1 to TRBJ2-5; D is perhaps TRBD2 (5 bases). Deletions cut 5 bases from V and 1 base from J, with 17 bases between. CDR1 and CDR2 (germline): DFQATT, SNEGSKA (reference sequence). This CDR3 contains 15 residues. CDR3 amino acids: CSAPPGSRVQETQYF. The CDR3 coding sequence is TGCAGTGCTCCCCCGGGGTCGAGGGTCCAAGAGACCCAGTACTTC.

As DNA, the CDR3 is TGTGCCAGCAATCACGGGCGGGAACGGAATGAGCAGTTCTTC. This gives the protein CASNHGRERNEQFF. V usage is TRBV6-2 or TRBV6-3 and J usage is TRBJ2-1; tentative D call: TRBD2 (6 bases). Germline V gives CDR1 MNHEY, CDR2 SVGEGT. This CDR3 is built from 14 residues. V lost 7 bases, J lost 7 bases, and 17 bases lay in between.

The chain couples TRBV7-2 to TRBJ2-2; the match to TRBD2 covers 9 bases. Trimming took 1 base from V and 6 from J; bases not matched to a gene: 6. Germline V gives CDR1 SGHTA, CDR2 FQGNSA. The length of the CDR3 is 16 residues. The CDR3 DNA reads as TGTGCCAGCAGCTTAGTCATGGTAGCGGGGGCCGGGGAGCTGTTTTTT. The encoded protein is CASSLVMVAGAGELFF.

This clonotype has a handful of counts. The V call is TRBV4-1, the J call TRBJ2-2; TRBD1 matches 7 bases. Per the germline V gene, CDR1 is MGHRA and CDR2 is YSYEKL. V trimming: 1 base; J trimming: 3 bases; junction bases outside the gene matches: 11. This CDR3 is 18 amino acids long. The CDR3 here is CASSQGLLGTAHTGELFF. The CDR3 nucleotides read TGCGCCAGCAGCCAAGGACTCCTCGGGACAGCCCACACCGGGGAGCTGTTTTTT.

The rearrangement links TRBV3-1 to TRBJ1-2; D not resolved. The V end lost 5 bases, the J end lost 4 bases, and 11 bases lay between the germline ends. The CDR3 covers 13 residues. Germline V lookup: CDR1 LGHDT, CDR2 YNNKEL (reference sequence). CDR3 residues: CASSETWIYGYTF. Written as DNA, the CDR3 is TGTGCCAGCAGCGAAACTTGGATCTATGGCTACACCTTC.

The rearrangement links TRBV3-1 to TRBJ2-3; 7 positions match TRBD1. CDR3 length: 15 amino acids. V lost 2 bases, J lost 4 bases, and 6 bases stayed unmatched. CDR1 and CDR2 (germline): LGHDT, YNNKEL (reference sequence). The CDR3 is CASSQLDRLADTQYF. CDR3 sequence (DNA): TGTGCCAGCAGCCAACTGGACAGGTTGGCAGATACGCAGTATTTT.

The chain couples TRBV6-4 to TRBJ2-1; 9 bases are shared with TRBD2. Germline CDR1 is MRHNA and CDR2 is SNTAGT. CDR3 size: 16 residues. After removal of 7 bases from V and 10 bases from J, the junction contained 17 bases not matched to a gene. CDR3 in amino acids: CASINPSGGGAGEQFF. Written as DNA, the CDR3 is TGTGCCAGCATTAACCCGTCTGGCGGGGGGGCGGGGGAGCAGTTCTTC.